This entry is about one TCR beta chain. The antigen it binds to is not known. One base away there is no much larger clone; base qualities are not given. The sample's time point label, decoded: sample taken at primary tumor resection. Without any cell sorting, TCR sequencing was performed on whole RNA extracted either from tumor and nontumor lung tissue or from cryopreserved PBMC samples. The donors were 65 to 90 patients from the lung TRACERx cohort who had early-stage, untreated non-small cell lung cancer. A patient was chosen for TCR sequencing only when enough RNA was available from at least two tumor regions. Libraries were prepared through 5' RACE. The run used a NextSeq 500. To allow correction of PCR and sequencing errors, the TCR library protocol tagged every TCR cDNA molecule with a unique molecular identifier. The study's own analysis went as follows. TCR identification, UMI-based error correction and CDR3 extraction were performed with Decombinator tools. Expanded TCRs were defined as those above a frequency of 2 per 1,000, corresponding to the top 1% of the tumor frequency distribution. Renyi diversity was calculated using the R vegan package after each repertoire was subsampled 100 times to 5,000 TCRs. To build CDR3 similarity networks, amino acid triplet string-kernel similarity was used, and CDR3s were connected when their pairwise similarity was above 0.82. The public sequencing data were trimmed at Q25 with fastp and processed into clonotypes with MiXCR by TCRdb, which kept only in-frame beta chains. Each entry is one CDR3 protein sequence, shown with its most common DNA and genes. TCRdb's processing, not the authors', yielded these V and J calls. The sample table holds around 50,000 distinct CDR3 sequences, of which approximately 7.6% were seen once. Less than 15% of the sample is held by the ten biggest clonotypes.

The CDR3 measures 14 amino acids from cysteine to phenylalanine. Just the 42-base CDR3 DNA is kept, in frame starting at base 1. CDR1 LNHDA and CDR2 SQIVND were looked up in the germline V gene (reference sequence). Relative to germline, V is 3 bases shorter and J is 9 bases shorter, with 15 bases between their ends. The data were taken from a study of spatial heterogeneity in lung cancer (dated by TCRdb to between 2018 and 2020). Context from the whole study: Beta-chain transcripts were consistently detected in greater numbers than alpha-chain transcripts, which likely reflects a higher abundance of beta-chain transcripts. In non-small cell lung cancer, the study quantitatively compared TCR alpha and beta repertoires across several tumor regions, matched nontumor lung, and blood. Both alpha and beta chains were TCR-sequenced in fewer than 250 tumor regions, around 65 matched nontumor lung samples and around 50 PBMC samples obtained at surgery. Nonsynonymous mutation counts, determined by whole-exome sequencing of tumor tissue, were related to TCR repertoire features. In the raw uncorrected reads, each unique combination of TCR and UMI appeared on average more than ten times.

Beyond this particular receptor, the publication reports: Ubiquitous expanded tumor TCRs were detected in blood more often at tumor resection than at routine follow-up. Additional single-cell paired TCR alpha and beta sequencing was considered necessary to confirm, at a functional level, the hypothesis that regional TCRs recognize regional mutations.

The rearranged chain carries TRBV19 and TRBJ2-1; a weak D assignment points to TRBD1 (5 bases agree). The source material was PBMCs, sampled at surgery. This receptor was obtained from a female donor with early-stage non-small cell lung cancer. The CDR3 has the sequence CASSIGSGQGEQFF. The nucleotides read TGTGCCAGTAGTATCGGCTCAGGGCAAGGTGAGCAGTTCTTC.